This T cell receptor (beta chain) was captured by sequencing in a study of radiotherapy plus CTLA-4 blockade in lung cancer (dated 2018 in TCRdb). Regarding the study in general: Objective responses occurred in approximately 19% of enrolled patients, and less than 35% achieved disease control. General findings and caveats noted by the study authors: The strongest predictors of response were reported to be early dynamic shifts in blood T cell clones along with a rise in serum interferon-beta following radiation. After treatment with radiotherapy and ipilimumab, TCR clones that originated in tumors expanded in peripheral blood.

Trimming accounts for 6 bases at V and 13 bases at J, while the number of junction bases matched to no gene is 6. CDR1 and CDR2, looked up from the germline V gene, are MNHNS and SASEGT. Reading from cysteine to phenylalanine, the CDR3 counts 11 amino acids. The only DNA kept is the CDR3, 33 bases in frame from the first base. The study tested focal radiation therapy combined with CTLA-4 blockade (ipilimumab) in patients with chemo-refractory metastatic non-small-cell lung cancer. Of note for this clone: What antigen it recognizes has not been identified. No much larger clonotype is one base removed from it; base qualities were not supplied.

The library was prepared using the immunoSEQ multiplex PCR assay. TCRdb's version of the immuneACCESS table is confined to in-frame rearrangements and falls short of the full clone set. An unresolved V gene accounts for under half of the shortfall where checked; the remainder is of unknown origin. This sample lists some 78,000 clones; around 84% were detected once. The ten largest clones represent 0.87% of the sample. The TCR comes from a human donor with non-small cell lung cancer who had stable disease on radiotherapy plus ipilimumab. Sample: peripheral blood, taken from a patient treated with radiotherapy plus ipilimumab. This sequence uses TRBV6-1 and TRBJ2-3; 8 bases in between match TRBD1. In nucleotide form, the sequence is TGTGCCAGCAGAAGGACAGGGTGGGAGTATTTT. This gives the protein CASRRTGWEYF.